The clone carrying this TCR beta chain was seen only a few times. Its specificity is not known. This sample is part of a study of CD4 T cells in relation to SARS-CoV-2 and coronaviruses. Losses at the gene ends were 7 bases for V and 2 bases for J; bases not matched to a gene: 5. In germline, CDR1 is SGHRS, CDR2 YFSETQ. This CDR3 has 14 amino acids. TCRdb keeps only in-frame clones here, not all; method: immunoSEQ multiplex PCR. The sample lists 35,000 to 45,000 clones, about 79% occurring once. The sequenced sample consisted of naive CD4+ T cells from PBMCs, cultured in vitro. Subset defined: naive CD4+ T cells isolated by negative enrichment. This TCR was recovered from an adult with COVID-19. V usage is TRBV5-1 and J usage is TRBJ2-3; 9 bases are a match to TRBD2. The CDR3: CASSSGVNTDTQYF. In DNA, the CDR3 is TGCGCCAGCTCTAGCGGGGTCAACACAGATACGCAGTATTTT.